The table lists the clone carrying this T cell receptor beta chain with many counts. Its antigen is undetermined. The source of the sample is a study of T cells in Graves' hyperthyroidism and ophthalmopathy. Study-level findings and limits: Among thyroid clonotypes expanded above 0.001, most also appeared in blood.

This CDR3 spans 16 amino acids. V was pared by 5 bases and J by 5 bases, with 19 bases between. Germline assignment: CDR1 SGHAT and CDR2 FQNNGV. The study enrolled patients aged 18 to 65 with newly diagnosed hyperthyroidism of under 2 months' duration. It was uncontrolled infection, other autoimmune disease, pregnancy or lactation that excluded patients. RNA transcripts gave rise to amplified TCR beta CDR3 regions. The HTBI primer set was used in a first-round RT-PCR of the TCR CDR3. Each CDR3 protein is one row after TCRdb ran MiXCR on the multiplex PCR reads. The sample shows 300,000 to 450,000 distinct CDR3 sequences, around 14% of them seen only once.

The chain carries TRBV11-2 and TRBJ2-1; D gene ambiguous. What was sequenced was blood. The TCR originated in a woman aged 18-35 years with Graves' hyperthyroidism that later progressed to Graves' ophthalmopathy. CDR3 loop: CASSPHRATWDNEQFF. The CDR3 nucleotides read TGTGCCAGCAGCCCCCACCGGGCCACGTGGGACAATGAGCAGTTCTTC. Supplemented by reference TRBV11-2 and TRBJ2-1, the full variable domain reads EAGVAQSPRYKIIEKRQSVAFWCNPISGHATLYWYQQILGQGPKLLIQFQNNGVVDDSQLPKDRFSAERLKGVDSTLKIQPAKLEDSAVYLCASSPHRATWDNEQFFGPGTRLTVL.